Presented here are 20 T cell receptor beta chains from one specimen sequenced in a study of T cell repertoires in cytomegalovirus infection. Using its own MiXCR run on the reads, TCRdb lists one record per CDR3 protein. The sample carries around 550,000 distinct CDR3 sequences, approximately 25% recorded once. Material: PBMCs. All receptors come from a human donor in good health (CMV status not recorded). Some clones in this sample may be carry-over from other donors' samples.

The gene calls are TRBV28 and TRBJ1-5, with D perhaps matching TRBD1 (6 bases). The V end was cut by 5 bases, the J end by 3 bases, with 17 bases between. Germline V gene sequence: CDR1 MDHEN, CDR2 SYDVKM. The CDR3 runs 16 residues. CDR3 residues: CASSTNRDTDNQPQHF. CDR3 in DNA: TGTGCCAGCAGTACAAACCGGGACACAGACAATCAGCCCCAGCATTTT.

The table lists this clonotype with a few counts. The V call is TRBV6-6, the J call TRBJ2-2, with D uncertain. V lost 0 bases, J lost 0 bases, and 5 bases lay in between. From germline, CDR1 is MNHNY and CDR2 SVGAGI (reference sequence). This CDR3 has 15 residues. The CDR3 DNA reads TGTGCCAGCAGTTACTCTTTCCCGAACACCGGGGAGCTGTTTTTT. It translates to CASSYSFPNTGELFF.

V usage is TRBV28 and J usage is TRBJ2-7; 12 positions match TRBD1. J lost 9 bases, V lost 6 bases, and 9 bases had no gene match. This CDR3 is 14 amino acids long. The germline gives CDR1 MDHEN, CDR2 SYDVKM. The CDR3 DNA sequence: TGTGCCAGCAGACTCCGGGACAGGGGGCTGGGGCAGTACTTC. This encodes CASRLRDRGLGQYF.

This clonotype was seen only a few times. This sequence joins TRBV6-2 or TRBV6-3 and TRBJ2-1, with TRBD2 as a possible D gene (6 bases). Trimming pared 8 bases from V and 9 bases from J, leaving 11 bases between. Germline CDR1 is MNHEY and CDR2 is SVGEGT. CDR3 size: 11 residues. This CDR3 is CASFSGSEQFF. The CDR3 DNA reads as TGTGCCAGCTTTAGCGGTAGTGAGCAGTTCTTC.

This clonotype occurred many times. The chain links TRBV7-8 to TRBJ2-1; TRBD1 matches 7 bases. The ends lost 7 bases at V and 5 bases at J; junction bases unmatched: 5. Germline CDR1 and CDR2: SGHVS and FQNEAQ. This CDR3 comprises 13 residues. The CDR3 reads CASKRQGDNEQFF. CDR3 bases: TGTGCCAGCAAACGGCAGGGGGACAATGAGCAGTTCTTC.

Concerning this clonotype itself: This may arise from a read error, as a much more abundant clone is one base away. The rearrangement links TRBV7-9 to TRBJ2-5, with 9 nucleotides matching TRBD1. CDR1 is SEHNR and CDR2 is FQNEAQ in the germline V gene (reference sequence). This CDR3 comprises 16 residues. The CDR3 nucleotides read TGTGCCGGCAGCTCACCTCCTGGACAGGGGCAAGAGACCCAGTACTTC. Protein sequence: CAGSSPPGQGQETQYF.

This clonotype was found a few times. The chain's CDR3 is CASSLDQSQPQHF. CDR3 nucleotides: TGTGCCAGCAGCTTAGATCAAAGTCAGCCCCAGCATTTT. The chain joins TRBV7-2 to TRBJ1-5, with D hard to call. Trimming shortened V by 1 base and J by 6 bases, and 7 bases separated the two germline ends. Germline CDR1 SGHTA, CDR2 FQGNSA. The CDR3 has 13 residues.

This clonotype was seen more than once but under ten times. The genes are TRBV19 and TRBJ2-7; D is unclear. CDR3 length equals 12 residues. Germline CDR1 is LNHDA and CDR2 is SQIVND (reference sequence). For the CDR3, the DNA is TGTGCTACCTCGGACGGAAACTACGAGCAGTACTTC. Protein: CATSDGNYEQYF.

This clonotype turned up a few times. J is TRBJ2-2 and V is TRBV6-5; D gene uncertain. CDR1 is MNHEY and CDR2 is SVGAGI in the germline V gene. With 8 bases removed from V and 8 bases from J, the gap between germline ends came to 12 bases. There are 12 residues in the CDR3. The CDR3, as DNA: TGTGCCAGCCGACGGCGATGGGGGGAGCTGTTTTTT. Protein product: CASRRRWGELFF.

This clonotype was recorded a few times. The chain is built from TRBV12-5 and TRBJ2-7; maybe TRBD1 (5 bases). Germline CDR1 LGHNT, CDR2 FRNRAP. Trimming removed 2 bases from V and 1 base from J, with 12 bases in between. There are 15 residues in the CDR3. This chain's CDR3 is CASGLSRQGSYEQYV. CDR3 nucleotide sequence: TGTGCTAGTGGTTTGTCAAGGCAGGGATCCTACGAGCAGTACGTC.

CDR3 residues: CATYNGSQGFYEQYF. The CDR3 DNA reads as TGTGCCACCTATAACGGTTCACAGGGATTCTACGAGCAGTACTTC. The rearrangement uses TRBV24-1 and TRBJ2-7; D might be TRBD1 (6 bases). The CDR3 sequence is 15 residues long. CDR1 and CDR2 (germline): KGHDR, SFDVKD. Trimming stripped 9 bases from V and 3 bases from J, with 20 bases between.

There are a few counts of this clonotype. The chain has TRBV19 and TRBJ1-2; the D gene is possibly TRBD1 (5 bases). The CDR3 spans 16 residues. CDR1 and CDR2 (germline): LNHDA, SQIVND (reference sequence). With 7 bases removed from V and 7 bases from J, the gap between germline ends came to 25 bases. CDR3 residues: CASTLETGRFFAGYTF. DNA of the CDR3: TGTGCCAGTACCTTAGAGACGGGACGGTTTTTCGCTGGCTACACCTTC.

The chain joins TRBV6-1 to TRBJ1-5; possibly TRBD1 for D (6 bases). Germline-derived CDR1 and CDR2 are MNHNS and SASEGT. This CDR3 has 15 residues. The ends were cut back, 6 bases at V and 2 bases at J, with 14 bases in the middle. This CDR3 is CASSRDRFGNQPQHF. The CDR3 DNA reads as TGTGCCAGCAGCCGAGACAGGTTCGGCAATCAGCCCCAGCATTTT.

This chain uses TRBV20-1 with TRBJ2-4; 8 bases are shared with TRBD2. The CDR3 sequence is 17 residues long. The germline V gene has CDR1 DFQATT and CDR2 SNEGSKA (reference sequence). The V and J ends lost 0 bases and 1 base, in that order; junction bases with no gene match: 8. CDR3 region: CSAREKLAESAKNIQYF. The CDR3 coding sequence is TGCAGTGCTAGAGAGAAACTAGCGGAGAGTGCCAAAAACATTCAGTACTTC.

This clonotype showed up many times. This chain connects TRBV7-6 to TRBJ2-5, with a tentative D call TRBD2 (5 bases). The CDR3 runs to 15 residues. CDR1 SGHVS and CDR2 FNYEAQ come from the germline V gene. The germline V and J ends were trimmed by 6 bases and 2 bases, with 16 bases remaining between them. CDR3 nucleotides: TGTGCCAGCAGTCCCAAGAGGGTGCTACAAGAGACCCAGTACTTC. It translates to CASSPKRVLQETQYF. Complete variable domain (other parts from reference TRBV7-6 and TRBJ2-5): GAGVSQSPRYKVTKRGQDVALRCDPISGHVSLYWYRQALGQGPEFLTYFNYEAQQDKSGLPNDRFSAERPEGSISTLTIQRTEQRDSAMYRCASSPKRVLQETQYFGPGTRLLVL.

This clonotype was detected only a few times. This CDR3 is CSAREAGTDTQYF. The CDR3 nucleotides read TGCAGTGCTAGAGAAGCGGGCACAGATACGCAGTATTTT. V usage is TRBV20-1 and J usage is TRBJ2-3; maybe TRBD2 (5 bases). Deletions cut 0 bases from V and 1 base from J, with 5 bases between. This CDR3 region has 13 residues. The germline V gene has CDR1 DFQATT and CDR2 SNEGSKA (reference sequence).

This clonotype has at least ten counts. The chain is built from TRBV7-8 and TRBJ2-1; D may be TRBD1 (5 bases). Germline V lookup: CDR1 SGHVS, CDR2 FQNEAQ. The CDR3 has 11 residues. Deletions cut 8 bases from V and 4 bases from J, with 6 bases between. The DNA for the CDR3 is TGTGCCAGCGCAGGGTACAATGAGCAGTTCTTC. Amino acid sequence: CASAGYNEQFF.

The V and J genes are TRBV19 and TRBJ1-1, with TRBD1 identical over 7 bases. V was pared by 3 bases and J by 0 bases, with 4 bases of the junction left unmatched. CDR1 and CDR2 (germline): LNHDA, SQIVND (reference sequence). The CDR3 contains 15 residues. The CDR3 sequence: CASSITGVMNTEAFF. CDR3 coding DNA: TGTGCCAGTAGTATCACAGGGGTAATGAACACTGAAGCTTTCTTT.

CDR3 amino acids: CASSTHLPGAGELFF. CDR3 sequence (DNA): TGCGCCAGCAGCACGCACCTCCCAGGGGCCGGGGAGCTGTTTTTT. The V call is TRBV5-1, the J call TRBJ2-2, with D possibly TRBD1 on 6 matching bases. V was pared by 4 bases and J by 6 bases, with 16 bases between. The CDR3 is 15 residues long. CDR1 SGHRS and CDR2 YFSETQ come from the germline V gene.

This clonotype has a handful of counts. The V gene is TRBV28, the J gene TRBJ2-3, with D tentatively TRBD2 (5 bases). V shed 0 bases and J shed 5 bases, with 12 bases lying between them. There are 15 residues in the CDR3. From germline, CDR1 is MDHEN and CDR2 SYDVKM. The CDR3 loop reads CASSLWSGSEDTQYF. The DNA of the CDR3 is TGTGCCAGCAGTTTATGGAGTGGGAGCGAAGATACGCAGTATTTT.